These 10 T cell receptor beta chains share one sample of origin, sequenced in a study of response to subunit inactivated influenza vaccine. TCRdb itself ran the RT-PCR reads through MiXCR, one entry per CDR3 protein. Altogether about 800,000 distinct CDR3 sequences are present, about 20% being singletons, with the ten largest covering about a tenth. Here the sequenced sample was PBMCs from blood, taken about 5 days after vaccination. Source of these receptors: a man aged 45-65 years who received an inactivated influenza vaccine.

The genes are TRBV6-2 or TRBV6-3 and TRBJ2-7, with D possibly TRBD1 on 7 matching bases. V was cut by 4 bases and J by 5 bases, with 15 bases left in between. CDR1 is MNHEY and CDR2 is SVGEGT in the germline V gene. This CDR3 has 14 residues. CDR3 protein: CASSSGAGGHEQYF. DNA of the CDR3: TGTGCCAGCAGTTCCGGGGCAGGGGGGCACGAGCAGTACTTC.

This clonotype was seen only a few times. The chain uses TRBV27 and TRBJ2-2, with D unclear. Trimming took 1 base from V and 6 from J, leaving 15 bases between them. The CDR3 is 16 residues long. CDR1 MNHEY and CDR2 SMNVEV come from the germline V gene (reference sequence). The CDR3 nucleotides are TGTGCCAGCAGTTTATTATCCCGATCTGGTCCCGGGGAGCTGTTTTTT. Translating it yields CASSLLSRSGPGELFF.

V usage is TRBV28 and J usage is TRBJ2-1, with TRBD1 as a possible D gene (5 bases). Germline V gene lookup returns CDR1 MDHEN and CDR2 SYDVKM. The germline V and J ends were trimmed by 7 bases and 0 bases, with 16 bases remaining between them. The CDR3 is made up of 16 amino acids. The CDR3: CASTLWGDDSYNEQFF. The CDR3, as DNA: TGTGCCAGCACTCTGTGGGGCGACGACTCCTACAATGAGCAGTTCTTC.

J is TRBJ1-3 and V is TRBV4-3; 8 bases align to TRBD1. The CDR3 runs 16 residues. Unmatched junction bases numbered 6, after V lost 1 base and J lost 4 bases. CDR1 and CDR2 from the germline V gene are LGHNA and YSLEER. CDR3 sequence: CASSQGTGGRGNTIYF. CDR3 nucleotide sequence: TGCGCCAGCAGCCAAGGAACAGGGGGTCGAGGAAACACCATATATTTT.

This clonotype was recorded at least ten times. The chain joins TRBV5-1 to TRBJ1-1; no clear D gene. Germline CDR1 is SGHRS and CDR2 is YFSETQ. Between the trimmed V and J ends, which lost 0 bases and 4 bases, there was a span of 7 bases. The CDR3 has 13 residues. CDR3 in amino acids: CASSLALRTEAFF. Here the CDR3 DNA reads TGCGCCAGCAGCTTGGCATTACGCACTGAAGCTTTCTTT. The full variable domain, with the rest looked up from reference TRBV5-1 and TRBJ1-1, is KAGVTQTPRYLIKTRGQQVTLSCSPISGHRSVSWYQQTPGQGLQFLFEYFSETQRNKGNFPGRFSGRQFSNSRSEMNVSTLELGDSALYLCASSLALRTEAFFGQGTRLTVV.

This clonotype occurred a few times. V gene TRBV20-1 combines with J gene TRBJ1-5, with D possibly being TRBD1 (6 bases). V shed 5 bases and J shed 2 bases, with 16 bases lying between them. In germline, CDR1 is DFQATT, CDR2 SNEGSKA (reference sequence). The CDR3 has 15 amino acids. The chain's CDR3 is CSAGSRGAGNQPQHF. The DNA for the CDR3 is TGCAGTGCTGGCTCCAGGGGCGCGGGCAATCAGCCCCAGCATTTT.

This clonotype has a handful of counts. This chain links TRBV20-1 with TRBJ1-2; D is ambiguous. V lost 6 bases to trimming and J lost 8 bases, with 19 bases between them. Germline CDR1 reads DFQATT; CDR2 reads SNEGSKA (reference sequence). The CDR3 contains 13 residues. Here the CDR3 reads CSAERGGNSGYTF. The CDR3 DNA reads as TGCAGTGCCGAGAGAGGTGGTAACAGCGGCTACACCTTC.

V is TRBV4-2 and J is TRBJ2-1; 11 nucleotides agree with TRBD1. The CDR3 consists of 16 residues. Germline assignment: CDR1 LGHNA and CDR2 YNFKEQ. V dropped 0 bases and J dropped 4; count of bases not matched to a gene: 2. The CDR3 here is CASSQEGQGDYNEQFF. CDR3 nucleotides: TGTGCCAGCAGCCAAGAGGGACAGGGGGATTACAATGAGCAGTTCTTC.

This chain joins TRBV20-1 and TRBJ2-3; TRBD2 matches 10 bases. J was trimmed by 4 bases and V by 4 bases; bases with no gene match: 5. Per germline, CDR1 DFQATT and CDR2 SNEGSKA (reference sequence). This CDR3 is built from 14 residues. The CDR3 nucleotides read TGCAGTGCTAAGCGGGGGGGCCGAGCAGATACGCAGTATTTT. This codes for CSAKRGGRADTQYF.

This chain connects TRBV9 to TRBJ2-2; D gene uncertain. The CDR3 is made up of 15 amino acids. The V and J ends lost 0 bases and 1 base respectively, with 7 bases between them. Germline V gene data show CDR1 as SGDLS and CDR2 as YYNGEE. The DNA of the CDR3 is TGTGCCAGCAGCGTAGGACACGTGAACACCGGGGAGCTGTTTTTT. The encoded protein is CASSVGHVNTGELFF.